The 15 T cell receptor beta chains below all came from one sample that was sequenced in a study of T cells in narcolepsy. Here immunoSEQ multiplex PCR was the method, and the copy in TCRdb shows in-frame clones only, minus some. Among 27,000 or so clones, around 87% were seen once, and the ten largest hold approximately 0.89%. Specimen: memory (CD45RA-) CD4+ T cells from blood. These receptors were obtained from a human donor in good health.

The chain couples TRBV18 to TRBJ1-1; D possibly corresponds to TRBD1 (5 bases). This CDR3 comprises 12 residues. V was cut by 2 bases and J by 8 bases, with 9 bases left in between. CDR1 and CDR2 (germline): KGHSH, LQKENI. The chain's CDR3 is CASSPGRAEAFF. The DNA of the CDR3 is TGTGCCAGCTCACCAGGCAGGGCCGAAGCTTTCTTT.

This clone was detected only a few times. The V and J genes are TRBV4-2 and TRBJ1-1; D gene unclear. CDR3 size: 14 residues. In germline, CDR1 is LGHNA, CDR2 YNFKEQ. V shed 4 bases and J shed 1 base, with 10 bases lying between them. DNA for the CDR3: TGTGCCAGCAGCCTCCCCTCCGGGAACACTGAAGCTTTCTTT. Its protein product is CASSLPSGNTEAFF.

CDR3 sequence (DNA): TGCGCCAGCAGCTCCTCAGGGGGCAATCAGCCCCAGCATTTT. As protein: CASSSSGGNQPQHF. The chain is built from TRBV5-1 and TRBJ1-5; a possible D gene is TRBD1 (6 bases). Trimming shortened V by 3 bases and J by 2 bases, and 9 bases separated the two germline ends. CDR3 size: 14 residues. The germline CDR1 and CDR2 sequences are SGHRS and YFSETQ.

In this sample, this clone turned up a few times. The chain uses TRBV28 and TRBJ1-1; no reliable D call. V lost 5 bases and J lost 1, with 8 bases in between. There are 13 residues in the CDR3. From germline, CDR1 is MDHEN and CDR2 SYDVKM. For the CDR3, the DNA is TGTGCCAGCAGTCTAGTAACGAACACTGAAGCTTTCTTT. Protein sequence: CASSLVTNTEAFF.

The chain joins TRBV5-8 to TRBJ2-2; 8 bases line up with TRBD1. V lost 0 bases, J lost 6 bases, and 10 bases stayed unmatched. Germline CDR1 is SGHTS and CDR2 is YDEGEE. This CDR3 is 17 amino acids long. This CDR3 reads CASSLGSGGPSSGELFF. The CDR3 bases are TGTGCCAGCAGCTTGGGGTCAGGGGGCCCGAGTTCCGGGGAGCTGTTTTTT. Looking up the rest from reference TRBV5-8 and TRBJ2-2 gives the full variable domain: EAGVTQSPTHLIKTRGQQATLRCSPISGHTSVYWYQQALGLGLQFLLWYDEGEERNRGNFPPRFSGRQFPNYSSELNVNALELEDSALYLCASSLGSGGPSSGELFFGEGSRLTVL.

This clone was counted a single time. This rearrangement joins TRBV29-1 to TRBJ1-4; unclear D gene. This CDR3 has 13 residues. The V and J ends lost 6 bases and 3 bases respectively, with 11 bases between them. The germline gives CDR1 SQVTM, CDR2 ANQGSEA. CDR3 region: CSVGSGANEKLFF. CDR3 nucleotide sequence: TGCAGCGTCGGGTCGGGCGCTAATGAAAAACTGTTTTTT.

The chain uses TRBV4-2 and TRBJ2-3, with 7 positions matching TRBD1. CDR3 size: 14 residues. CDR1 LGHNA and CDR2 YNFKEQ come from the germline V gene. With 3 bases clipped from V and 8 bases from J, the junction kept 8 bases outside the gene matches. CDR3 DNA sequence: TGTGCCAGCAGCCAGAGGGGGCGTCCAGGTACGCAGTATTTT. Translation: CASSQRGRPGTQYF.

This clone has just one count. The chain is built from TRBV18 and TRBJ1-1; D perhaps matches TRBD1 (5 bases). The CDR3 totals 15 residues. Germline values: CDR1 KGHSH, CDR2 LQKENI. Trimming took off 2 bases at V and 4 bases at J, with 14 bases between the two ends. DNA for the CDR3: TGTGCCAGCTCACCAATAGGGGCGACGGTCACTGAAGCTTTCTTT. Residues: CASSPIGATVTEAFF.

This chain connects TRBV6-5 to TRBJ2-7, with D unclear. Trimming removed 5 bases from V and 3 bases from J, with 11 bases in between. This CDR3 region has 13 residues. Per germline, CDR1 MNHEY and CDR2 SVGAGI. The CDR3 DNA follows: TGTGCCAGCAGTGATAAGGGCTACTACGAGCAGTACTTC. Encoded protein: CASSDKGYYEQYF.

The V call is TRBV2, the J call TRBJ2-5; 11 bases line up with TRBD1. J gave up 5 bases and V 6 bases, and 5 bases lay outside the gene matches. The CDR3 length is 14 residues. Germline V CDR1 and CDR2: SNHLY, FYNNEI. CDR3 region: CASRGTGGTETQYF. CDR3 nucleotide sequence: TGTGCCAGCAGAGGGACAGGGGGAACGGAGACCCAGTACTTC.

The chain combines TRBV28 with TRBJ1-5; D gene uncertain. The V end lost 4 bases, the J end lost 1 base, and 8 bases lay between the germline ends. The germline CDR1 and CDR2 sequences are MDHEN and SYDVKM. The CDR3 sequence is 14 residues long. The CDR3 sequence: CASSYYLSNQPQHF. Here the CDR3 DNA reads TGTGCCAGCAGTTACTACTTGAGCAATCAGCCCCAGCATTTT. The full variable domain, its missing parts supplied by reference TRBV28 and TRBJ1-5, is DVKVTQSSRYLVKRTGEKVFLECVQDMDHENMFWYRQDPGLGLRLIYFSYDVKMKEKGDIPEGYSVSREKKERFSLILESASTNQTSMYLCASSYYLSNQPQHFGDGTRLSIL.

The chain uses TRBV6-5 and TRBJ1-1; 8 positions match TRBD1. J gave up 4 bases and V 5 bases, and 0 bases lay outside the gene matches. The CDR3 contains 12 residues. The V gene's germline CDR1 is MNHEY and CDR2 SVGAGI. The CDR3 is CASSDRGTEAFF. As DNA, the CDR3 is TGTGCCAGCAGTGACAGGGGCACTGAAGCTTTCTTT.

This chain's CDR3 is CASSEGRGAGELFF. The CDR3 DNA reads as TGTGCCAGCAGTGAAGGGCGTGGGGCCGGGGAGCTGTTTTTT. The J gene is TRBJ2-2, the V gene TRBV2; D gene uncertain. V lost 1 base and J 6 bases, leaving 9 bases between the germline ends. Germline CDR1 is SNHLY and CDR2 is FYNNEI. The length of the CDR3 is 14 residues.

The chain couples TRBV7-2 to TRBJ1-6, with D hard to call. CDR3 size: 14 residues. Trimming cost V 3 bases and J 4 bases, with 7 bases left between them. Germline loops: CDR1 SGHTA, CDR2 FQGNSA. In DNA form, the CDR3 reads TGTGCCAGCAGCTTGGTCGATTATAATTCACCCCTCCACTTT. It yields the protein CASSLVDYNSPLHF.

The rearrangement links TRBV4-3 to TRBJ1-6; no definite D call. The V gene lost 0 bases and the J gene lost 9 bases, with 9 bases spanning the gap. CDR3 size: 14 residues. Looked up from germline, CDR1 is LGHNA and CDR2 is YSLEER. In DNA form, the CDR3 reads TGCGCCAGCAGCCAAGACATCCTGAGTTCACCCCTCCACTTT. Its protein is CASSQDILSSPLHF.